This entry describes one T cell receptor beta chain. The data were obtained in a study of control samples from healthy donors and cancer patients. Sequencing was performed with immunoSEQ multiplex PCR; in TCRdb, only in-frame clones are kept and a portion is missing. The sample has 130,000 or so clones, 90% to 95% seen once. Germline V gives CDR1 SEHNR, CDR2 FQNEAQ (reference sequence). The CDR3 sequence is 16 residues long. The V and J ends lost 2 bases and 5 bases, in that order; junction bases with no gene match: 9. This TCR was sampled from a man aged 40-55 years in good health. The sample comprised blood. This chain joins TRBV7-9 and TRBJ2-1, with 7 bases that match TRBD2. The CDR3 loop reads CASSLIGGRGNNEQFF. CDR3 nucleotide sequence: TGTGCCAGCAGCTTAATAGGAGGGAGGGGAAACAATGAGCAGTTCTTC.